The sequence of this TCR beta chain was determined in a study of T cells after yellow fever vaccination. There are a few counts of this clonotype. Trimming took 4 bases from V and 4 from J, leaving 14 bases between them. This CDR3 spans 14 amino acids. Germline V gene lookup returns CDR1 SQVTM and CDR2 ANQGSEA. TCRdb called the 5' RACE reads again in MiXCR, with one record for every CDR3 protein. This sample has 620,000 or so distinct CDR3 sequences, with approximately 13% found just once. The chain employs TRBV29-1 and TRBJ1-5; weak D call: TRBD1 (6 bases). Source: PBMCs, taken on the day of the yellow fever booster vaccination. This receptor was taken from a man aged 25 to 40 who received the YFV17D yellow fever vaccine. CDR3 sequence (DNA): TGCAGCGTTGCCGCCGGACAGAAGAATCAGCCCCAGCATTTT. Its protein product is CSVAAGQKNQPQHF.